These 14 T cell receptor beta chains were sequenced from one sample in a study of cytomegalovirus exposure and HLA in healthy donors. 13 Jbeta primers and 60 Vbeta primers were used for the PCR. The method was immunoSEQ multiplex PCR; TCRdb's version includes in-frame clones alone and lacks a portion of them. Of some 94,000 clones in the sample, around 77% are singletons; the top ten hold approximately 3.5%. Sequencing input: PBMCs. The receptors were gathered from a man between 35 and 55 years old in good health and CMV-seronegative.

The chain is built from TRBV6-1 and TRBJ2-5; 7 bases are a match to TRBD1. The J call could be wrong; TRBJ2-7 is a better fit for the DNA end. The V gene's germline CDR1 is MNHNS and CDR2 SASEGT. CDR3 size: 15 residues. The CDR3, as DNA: TGTGCCAGCAGTGAATTGGGACAGAAAACCTACGAGCAGTACTTC. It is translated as CASSELGQKTYEQYF.

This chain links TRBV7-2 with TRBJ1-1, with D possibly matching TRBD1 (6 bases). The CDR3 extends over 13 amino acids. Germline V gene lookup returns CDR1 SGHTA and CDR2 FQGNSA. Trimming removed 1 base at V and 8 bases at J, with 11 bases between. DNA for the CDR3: TGTGCCAGCAGCTTAGGCTGGACAGCCGAAGCTTTCTTT. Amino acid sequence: CASSLGWTAEAFF.

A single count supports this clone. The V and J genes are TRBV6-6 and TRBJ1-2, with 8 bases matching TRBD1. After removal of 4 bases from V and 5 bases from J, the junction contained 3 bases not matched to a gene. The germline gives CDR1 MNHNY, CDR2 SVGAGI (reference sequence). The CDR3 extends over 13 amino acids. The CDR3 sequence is CASSSGQDYGYTF. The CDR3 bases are TGTGCCAGCAGTTCGGGACAGGATTATGGCTACACCTTC.

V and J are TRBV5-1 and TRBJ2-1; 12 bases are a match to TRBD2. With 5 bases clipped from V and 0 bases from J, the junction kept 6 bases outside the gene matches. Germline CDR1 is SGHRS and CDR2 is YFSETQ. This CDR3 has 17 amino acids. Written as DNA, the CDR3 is TGCGCCAGCAGAGTGACTAGCGGGGGAGGCTCCTACAATGAGCAGTTCTTC. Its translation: CASRVTSGGGSYNEQFF.

CDR3 protein: CASSLVGLATDTQYF. DNA of the CDR3: TGCGCCAGCAGCTTGGTAGGACTAGCCACAGATACGCAGTATTTT. This chain links TRBV5-1 with TRBJ2-3; 8 positions match TRBD2. V trimming: 0 bases; J trimming: 2 bases; junction bases outside the gene matches: 2. CDR1 is SGHRS, CDR2 YFSETQ, per germline. The CDR3 loop spans 15 amino acids.

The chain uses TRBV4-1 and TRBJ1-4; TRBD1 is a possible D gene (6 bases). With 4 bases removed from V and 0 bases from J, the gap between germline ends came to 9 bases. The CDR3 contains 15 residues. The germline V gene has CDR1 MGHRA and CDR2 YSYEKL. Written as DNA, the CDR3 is TGCGCCAGCAGCCGGGGACACCCAACTAATGAAAAACTGTTTTTT. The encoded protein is CASSRGHPTNEKLFF.

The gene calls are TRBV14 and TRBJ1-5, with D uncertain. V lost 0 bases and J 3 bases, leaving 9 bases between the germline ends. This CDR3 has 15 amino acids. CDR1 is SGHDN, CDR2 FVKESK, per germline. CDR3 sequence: CASSQDPGHNQPQHF. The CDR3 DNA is TGTGCCAGCAGCCAAGATCCAGGCCACAATCAGCCCCAGCATTTT. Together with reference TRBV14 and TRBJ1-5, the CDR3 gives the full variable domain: EAGVTQFPSHSVIEKGQTVTLRCDPISGHDNLYWYRRVMGKEIKFLLHFVKESKQDESGMPNNRFLAERTGGTYSTLKVQPAELEDSGVYFCASSQDPGHNQPQHFGDGTRLSIL.

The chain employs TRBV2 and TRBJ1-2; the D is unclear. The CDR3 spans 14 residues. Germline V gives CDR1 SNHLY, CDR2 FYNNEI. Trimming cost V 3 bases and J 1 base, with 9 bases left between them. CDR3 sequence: CASSDPGYNYGYTF. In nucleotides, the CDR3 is TGTGCCAGCAGTGACCCCGGGTATAACTATGGCTACACCTTC.

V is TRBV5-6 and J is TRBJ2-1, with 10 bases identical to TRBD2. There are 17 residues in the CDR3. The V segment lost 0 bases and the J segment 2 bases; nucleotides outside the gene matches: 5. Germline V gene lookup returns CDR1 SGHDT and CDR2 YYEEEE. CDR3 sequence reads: CASSLDRSGRAYNEQFF. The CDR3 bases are TGTGCCAGCAGCTTGGATCGAAGCGGGAGGGCCTACAATGAGCAGTTCTTC.

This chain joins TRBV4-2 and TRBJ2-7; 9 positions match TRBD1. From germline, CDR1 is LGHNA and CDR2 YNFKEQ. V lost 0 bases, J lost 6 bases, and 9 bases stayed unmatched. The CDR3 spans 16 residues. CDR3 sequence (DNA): TGTGCCAGCAGCCAAGATGAAGGGACAGGGATTGTCGAGCAGTACTTC. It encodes CASSQDEGTGIVEQYF.

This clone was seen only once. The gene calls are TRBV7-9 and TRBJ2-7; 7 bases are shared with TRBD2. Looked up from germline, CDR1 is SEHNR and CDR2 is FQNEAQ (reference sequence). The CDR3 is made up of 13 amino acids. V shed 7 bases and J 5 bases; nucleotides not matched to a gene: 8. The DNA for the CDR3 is TGTGCCAGCACCAGAGGGGAGGGACACGAGCAGTACTTC. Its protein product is CASTRGEGHEQYF.

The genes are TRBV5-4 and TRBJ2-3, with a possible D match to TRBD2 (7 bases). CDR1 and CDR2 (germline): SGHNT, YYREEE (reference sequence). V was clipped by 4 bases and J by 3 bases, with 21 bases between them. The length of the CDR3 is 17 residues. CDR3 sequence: CASSRPGAGVGTDTQYF. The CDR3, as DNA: TGTGCCAGCAGCCGGCCGGGGGCGGGAGTGGGAACAGATACGCAGTATTTT.

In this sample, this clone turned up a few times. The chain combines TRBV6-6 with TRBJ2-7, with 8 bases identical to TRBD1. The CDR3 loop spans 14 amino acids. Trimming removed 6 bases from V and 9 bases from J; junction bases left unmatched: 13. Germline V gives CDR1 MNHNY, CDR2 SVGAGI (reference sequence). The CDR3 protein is CASRSPGQESVQYF. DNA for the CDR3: TGTGCCAGCAGAAGCCCGGGACAGGAGTCGGTGCAGTACTTC.

The CDR3 spells CAWSASPQYF. In DNA, the CDR3 is TGTGCCTGGAGTGCCTCCCCCCAGTACTTC. The chain recombines TRBV30 with TRBJ2-5; D is uncertain. Germline loops: CDR1 GTSNPN, CDR2 SVGIG (reference sequence). This CDR3 comprises 10 residues. The V gene lost 1 base and the J gene lost 9 bases, with 6 bases spanning the gap.